This T cell receptor beta chain was obtained from a study of blood T cell repertoires in COVID-19. At the level of the study: The United States, Italy and Spain were the sources of the acute and convalescent COVID-19 samples.

Clones were read by immunoSEQ multiplex PCR, and TCRdb kept only the in-frame ones, dropping some. This sample yields roughly 150,000 clones, of which 75% to 85% are seen a single time; approximately 6% belongs to the top ten. Those enrolled, adults aged roughly 18 to 95 years, came from fewer than 25 US areas. Clinical history as reported by participants underpinned cohort assignment. The study counted Cohort 3 donors as recovered given two negative PCRs, clearance, or symptom resolution. This CDR3 is 13 amino acids long. Germline V gene data show CDR1 as LGHDT and CDR2 as YNNKEL (reference sequence). The V segment lost 8 bases and the J segment 3 bases; nucleotides outside the gene matches: 0.

Sequenced material: PBMCs or T cells enriched from blood (not recorded which). The chain uses TRBV3-1 (or the pseudogene TRBV3-2) and TRBJ2-3, with TRBD2 identical over 12 bases. The source of this sequence is a middle-aged man who had recovered from COVID-19. For the CDR3, the DNA is TGTGCCAGCGGACTAGCGGGGACAGATACGCAGTATTTT. The encoded protein is CASGLAGTDTQYF.